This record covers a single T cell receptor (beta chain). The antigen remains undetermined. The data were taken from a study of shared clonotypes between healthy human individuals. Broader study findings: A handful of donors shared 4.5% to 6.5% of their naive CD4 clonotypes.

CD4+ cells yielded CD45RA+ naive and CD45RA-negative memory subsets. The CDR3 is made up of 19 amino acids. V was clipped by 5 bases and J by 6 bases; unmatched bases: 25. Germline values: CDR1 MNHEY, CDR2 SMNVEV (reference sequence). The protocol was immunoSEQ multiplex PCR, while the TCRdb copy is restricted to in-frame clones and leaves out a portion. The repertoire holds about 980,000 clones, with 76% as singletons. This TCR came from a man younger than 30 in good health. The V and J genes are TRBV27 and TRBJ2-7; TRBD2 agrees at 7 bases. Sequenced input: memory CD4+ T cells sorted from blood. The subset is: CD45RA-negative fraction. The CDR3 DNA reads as TGTGCCAGCAGTCGCCCTAGCGGAGCACAATTTAATCGACCTTCCGAGCAGTACTTC. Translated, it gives CASSRPSGAQFNRPSEQYF.